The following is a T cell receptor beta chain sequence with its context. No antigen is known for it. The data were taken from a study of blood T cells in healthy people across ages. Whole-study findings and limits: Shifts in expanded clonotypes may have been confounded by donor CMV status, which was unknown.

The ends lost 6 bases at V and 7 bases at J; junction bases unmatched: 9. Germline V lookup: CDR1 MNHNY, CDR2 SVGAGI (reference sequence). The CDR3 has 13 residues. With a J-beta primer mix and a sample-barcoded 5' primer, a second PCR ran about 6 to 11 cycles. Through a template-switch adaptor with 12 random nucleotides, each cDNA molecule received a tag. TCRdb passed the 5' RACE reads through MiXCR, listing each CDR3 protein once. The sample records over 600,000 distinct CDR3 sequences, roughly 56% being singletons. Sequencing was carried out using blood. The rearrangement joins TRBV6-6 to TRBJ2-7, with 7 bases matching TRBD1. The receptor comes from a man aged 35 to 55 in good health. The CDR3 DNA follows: TGTGCCAGCAGCACTGACAGGGCCGGGGAGCAGTACTTC. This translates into CASSTDRAGEQYF.